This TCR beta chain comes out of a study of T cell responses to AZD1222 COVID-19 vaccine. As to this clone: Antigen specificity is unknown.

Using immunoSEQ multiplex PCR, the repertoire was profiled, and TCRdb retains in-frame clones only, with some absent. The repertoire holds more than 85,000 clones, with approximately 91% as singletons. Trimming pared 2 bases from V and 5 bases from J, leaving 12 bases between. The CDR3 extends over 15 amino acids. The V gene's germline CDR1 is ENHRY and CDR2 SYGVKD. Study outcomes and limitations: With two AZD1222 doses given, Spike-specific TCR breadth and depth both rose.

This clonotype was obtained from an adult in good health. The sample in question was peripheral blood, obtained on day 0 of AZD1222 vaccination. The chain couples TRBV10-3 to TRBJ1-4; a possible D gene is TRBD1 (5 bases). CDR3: CAISEGDRANEKLFF. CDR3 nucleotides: TGTGCCATCAGTGAGGGTGACAGAGCAAATGAAAAACTGTTTTTT.